A selection of T cell receptor beta chains follows, all from one sample in a study of T-cell memory formation after mild COVID-19. Each CDR3 protein gets one entry after TCRdb re-called the 5' RACE reads with MiXCR. The profile shows about 360,000 distinct CDR3 sequences, 13% of them singletons. Sequencing input: PBMCs or a T cell subset sorted from them (not recorded which). These receptor sequences come from a young man who had mild COVID-19 (a few samples of this study predate the infection). Cell type and time point are not known. CDR3s include the opening cysteine and the closing phenylalanine or tryptophan. D genes are given only for firm matches. Clone size, where shown, is once, few, many, or a class for clones that have expanded.

D,V,size,J,CDR3,DNA
TRBD1,TRBV5-6,many,TRBJ2-1,CASSLDRGHEQFF,TGTGCCAGCAGCTTGGACAGGGGGCATGAGCAGTTCTTC
-,TRBV7-2,-,TRBJ2-5,CASSPTLWGRLRETQYF,TGTGCCAGCAGCCCAACCTTGTGGGGGCGTTTGAGGGAGACCCAGTACTTC
-,TRBV7-2,many,TRBJ1-2,CASSVVGFSRGYTF,TGTGCCAGCAGCGTAGTGGGATTCTCGAGGGGCTACACCTTC
-,TRBV12-5,-,TRBJ2-2,CASGLVLGRDANTGELFF,TGTGCTAGTGGTTTGGTACTCGGGCGGGATGCGAACACCGGGGAGCTGTTTTTT
-,TRBV12-3/TRBV12-4,-,TRBJ2-7,CASSSTTRFGGYEQYF,TGTGCCAGCAGTTCCACTACCCGGTTCGGGGGCTACGAGCAGTACTTC
-,TRBV18,-,TRBJ2-2,CASTGANTGELFF,TGTGCCAGTACCGGGGCGAACACCGGGGAGCTGTTTTTT
TRBD2,TRBV7-8,many,TRBJ2-5,CASSLVGLAGVETQYF,TGTGCCAGCAGCTTGGTCGGGCTAGCGGGGGTGGAGACCCAGTACTTC
-,TRBV5-1,many,TRBJ1-2,CASYDRGYGYTF,TGCGCCAGCTATGATCGGGGTTACGGCTACACCTTC
-,TRBV4-3,few,TRBJ1-1,CASSQAPGSTEAFF,TGCGCCAGCAGCCAAGCCCCAGGGAGCACTGAAGCTTTCTTT
-,TRBV6-1,-,TRBJ2-1,CASQTSGYNEQFF,TGTGCCAGCCAAACCAGCGGGTACAATGAGCAGTTCTTC
-,TRBV2,many,TRBJ2-1,CASLIATDSYNEQFF,TGTGCCAGCCTCATTGCGACAGACTCCTACAATGAGCAGTTCTTC
-,TRBV21-1,few,TRBJ2-5,CASSTTGRGETQYF,TGTGCCAGCAGTACCACAGGGAGGGGGGAGACCCAGTACTTC
TRBD2,TRBV12-3/TRBV12-4,-,TRBJ2-1,CASSPEASRMGGEQFF,TGTGCCAGCAGTCCCGAGGCTAGCCGGATGGGAGGGGAGCAGTTCTTC
-,TRBV14,-,TRBJ1-1,CASSPMTGRTEAFF,TGTGCCAGCAGCCCCATGACAGGCCGCACTGAAGCTTTCTTT
TRBD2,TRBV6-5,-,TRBJ2-5,CASRPQNLAGGQETQYF,TGTGCCAGCAGACCACAAAACCTAGCGGGGGGACAAGAGACCCAGTACTTC
TRBD1,TRBV20-1,few,TRBJ2-7,CSARGTGGFEQYF,TGCAGTGCTAGGGGGACAGGGGGTTTCGAGCAGTACTTC
-,TRBV4-1,-,TRBJ1-1,CASRHGVRAFF,TGCGCCAGCCGACACGGGGTAAGGGCTTTCTTT
TRBD1,TRBV7-3,-,TRBJ2-2,CASSPTGGYNGELFF,TGTGCCAGCAGCCCCACAGGGGGCTACAACGGGGAGCTGTTTTTT
-,TRBV7-2,many,TRBJ2-3,CASSLAPGHWMSDTQYF,TGTGCCAGCAGCTTGGCCCCGGGACATTGGATGTCCGATACGCAGTATTTT
TRBD1,TRBV9,-,TRBJ2-7,CASSPPGTGSHERGEQYF,TGTGCCAGCAGCCCCCCCGGGACAGGCTCACATGAACGCGGGGAGCAGTACTTC
-,TRBV27,-,TRBJ1-2,CASSRQTYGYTF,TGTGCCAGCAGTAGGCAGACCTATGGCTACACCTTC
-,TRBV25-1,few,TRBJ2-1,CASSEYQTAGQFF,TGTGCCAGCAGTGAATATCAGACCGCGGGGCAGTTCTTC
-,TRBV20-1,few,TRBJ2-1,CSASRGRSSYNEQFF,TGCAGTGCTAGTAGGGGACGCAGCTCCTACAATGAGCAGTTCTTC
-,TRBV7-9,once,TRBJ2-2,CASSSWAPTGELFF,TGTGCCAGCAGCTCGTGGGCTCCCACCGGGGAGCTGTTTTTT
-,TRBV4-2,few,TRBJ2-3,CASSQTRDAQDTQYF,TGTGCCAGCAGCCAGACCCGGGACGCTCAAGATACGCAGTATTTT
-,TRBV4-2,-,TRBJ2-1,CASSQEEFGAYNEQFF,TGTGCCAGCAGCCAAGAGGAGTTCGGGGCCTACAATGAGCAGTTCTTC
-,TRBV5-1,-,TRBJ2-3,CASSGLDRSSTDTQYF,TGCGCCAGCAGCGGCCTCGACAGGAGTAGCACAGATACGCAGTATTTT
-,TRBV20-1,-,TRBJ1-5,CSAREGSIGNQPQHF,TGCAGTGCTAGAGAGGGGAGCATAGGCAATCAGCCCCAGCATTTT
TRBD2,TRBV28,-,TRBJ2-1,CASSPAGGPIEQFF,TGTGCCAGCAGTCCAGCGGGGGGGCCGATCGAGCAGTTCTTC
-,TRBV7-2,-,TRBJ1-2,CASSFSRGGYGYTF,TGTGCCAGCAGCTTTTCCAGGGGCGGATATGGCTACACCTTC
-,TRBV4-2,few,TRBJ2-3,CASSQDALGNTQYF,TGTGCCAGCAGCCAAGATGCCTTAGGCAATACGCAGTATTTT
-,TRBV28,few,TRBJ1-1,CATDGASNTEAFF,TGTGCCACGGACGGGGCATCGAACACTGAAGCTTTCTTT
-,TRBV5-1,-,TRBJ1-6,CASSLGETGPGAPLHF,TGCGCCAGCAGCTTGGGGGAGACAGGCCCAGGAGCACCCCTCCACTTT
TRBD1,TRBV27,few,TRBJ2-7,CASSLWTGVYEQYF,TGTGCCAGCAGTTTATGGACAGGGGTCTACGAGCAGTACTTC
-,TRBV23-1,few,TRBJ2-2,CASSQRRGESRELFF,TGCGCCAGCAGTCAACGGCGAGGGGAGAGTCGGGAGCTGTTTTTT
-,TRBV5-1,few,TRBJ1-1,CASSPGEGNTEAFF,TGCGCCAGCAGCCCCGGTGAGGGTAACACTGAAGCTTTCTTT
-,TRBV9,few,TRBJ2-1,CASSVATGINEQFF,TGTGCCAGCAGCGTAGCTACCGGGATCAATGAGCAGTTCTTC
TRBD1,TRBV7-9,many,TRBJ2-7,CASSTIAPGTGGFEQYF,TGTGCCAGCAGTACTATCGCCCCCGGGACAGGAGGCTTCGAGCAGTACTTC
TRBD2,TRBV7-2,few,TRBJ2-1,CASSTRAGGPLNEQFF,TGTGCCAGCAGCACCCGAGCGGGGGGGCCGTTGAATGAGCAGTTCTTC
-,TRBV7-6,few,TRBJ1-5,CASSLQSGLNQPQHF,TGTGCCAGCAGCTTACAGTCGGGGCTGAATCAGCCCCAGCATTTT
TRBD2,TRBV6-1,many,TRBJ2-2,CASRGGANTGELFF,TGTGCCAGCAGGGGGGGGGCGAACACCGGGGAGCTGTTTTTT
-,TRBV20-1,-,TRBJ1-5,CSASGAGTNFHSNQPQHF,TGCAGTGCTAGTGGGGCAGGGACTAATTTTCATAGCAATCAGCCCCAGCATTTT
-,TRBV4-1,-,TRBJ2-5,CASSHGVLETQYF,TGCGCCAGCAGCCACGGCGTCTTGGAGACCCAGTACTTC
-,TRBV27,-,TRBJ1-6,CASRTGGLGGNSPLHF,TGTGCCAGCAGAACCGGGGGCCTCGGAGGTAATTCACCCCTCCACTTT
-,TRBV7-2,many,TRBJ2-3,CASSSGAGASTYTQYF,TGTGCCAGCAGCTCCGGGGCGGGGGCTAGCACATATACGCAGTATTTT
-,TRBV20-1,few,TRBJ2-5,CSANVPPVRETQYF,TGCAGTGCTAATGTGCCGCCGGTTAGGGAGACCCAGTACTTC
TRBD1,TRBV20-1,few,TRBJ1-2,CSASTGYGYTF,TGCAGTGCTTCGACAGGGTATGGCTACACCTTC
-,TRBV7-9,-,TRBJ2-5,CGGSRGQETQYF,TGTGGAGGGTCTCGGGGACAAGAGACCCAGTACTTC
-,TRBV5-1,many,TRBJ2-5,CASSLAAGQWETQYF,TGCGCCAGCAGCTTGGCTGCGGGGCAATGGGAGACCCAGTACTTC
TRBD1,TRBV11-2,-,TRBJ2-1,CASSPLGHRGSSEQFF,TGTGCCAGCAGCCCCCTAGGTCACAGGGGGTCGAGTGAGCAGTTCTTC
-,TRBV2,few,TRBJ2-3,CASSDRRGGTDTQYF,TGTGCCAGCAGTGATCGGCGGGGTGGCACAGATACGCAGTATTTT
-,TRBV20-1,-,TRBJ1-1,CSASAGLNTEAFF,TGCAGTGCTAGTGCAGGGTTGAACACTGAAGCTTTCTTT
TRBD2,TRBV27,-,TRBJ2-5,CASRTWGGRQETQYF,TGTGCCAGCAGGACTTGGGGGGGAAGACAAGAGACCCAGTACTTC
-,TRBV18,many,TRBJ1-5,CASSPRPVEGQPQHF,TGTGCCAGCTCACCCCGTCCAGTCGAGGGGCAGCCCCAGCATTTT
-,TRBV5-1,few,TRBJ1-2,CASSPIGGSYTF,TGCGCCAGCAGCCCGATCGGTGGAAGCTACACCTTC
-,TRBV6-6,once,TRBJ2-5,CASSPLFSQETQYF,TGTGCCAGCAGTCCCCTTTTCTCACAAGAGACCCAGTACTTC